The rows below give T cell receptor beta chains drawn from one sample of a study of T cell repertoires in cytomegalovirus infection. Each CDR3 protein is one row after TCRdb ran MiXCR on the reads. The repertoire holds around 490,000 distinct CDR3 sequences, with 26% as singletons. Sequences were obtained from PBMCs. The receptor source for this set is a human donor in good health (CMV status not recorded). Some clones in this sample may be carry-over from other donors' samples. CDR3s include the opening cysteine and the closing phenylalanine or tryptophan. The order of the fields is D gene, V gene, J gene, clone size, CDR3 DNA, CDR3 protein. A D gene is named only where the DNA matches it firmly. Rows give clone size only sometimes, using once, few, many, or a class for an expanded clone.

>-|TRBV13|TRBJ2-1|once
TGTGCCAGCAGCATGGGGAATCGACTCATGCAGTTCTTC
CASSMGNRLMQFF
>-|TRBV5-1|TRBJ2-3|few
TGCGCCAGCAGCTTGGGATTAACCACACACACAGATACGCAGTATTTT
CASSLGLTTHTDTQYF
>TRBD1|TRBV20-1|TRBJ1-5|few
TGCAGTGCTGACAGGGACGGAGAGCCTTCTCAGCATTTT
CSADRDGEPSQHF
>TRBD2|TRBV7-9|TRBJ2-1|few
TGTGCCAGCAGCTATAGCGGGGCCGTTGAGCAGTTCTTC
CASSYSGAVEQFF
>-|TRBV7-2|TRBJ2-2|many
TGTGCCAGCAGCTTGAACTCTCCCGGGGAGCTGTTTTTT
CASSLNSPGELFF
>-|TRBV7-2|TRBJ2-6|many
TGTGCCAGCAGAACCAACCACCTGGGGGCTGGGGCCAACGTCCTGACTTTC
CASRTNHLGAGANVLTF
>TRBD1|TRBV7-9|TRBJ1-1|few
TGTGCCAGCAGGTCGACAGGGGGGGATGAAGCTTTCTTT
CASRSTGGDEAFF
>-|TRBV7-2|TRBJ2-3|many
TGTGCCAGCAGCTTAGTAGACAAATCCACAGATACGCAGTATTTT
CASSLVDKSTDTQYF
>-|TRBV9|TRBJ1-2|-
TGTGCCAGCAGCGTAGACGAGACAATAGGAGGCTACACCTTC
CASSVDETIGGYTF
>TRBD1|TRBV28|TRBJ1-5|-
TGTGCCAGCAGTTCGGACAGGGGGCCCTATCAGCCCCAGCATTTT
CASSSDRGPYQPQHF
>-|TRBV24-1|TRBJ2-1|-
TGTGCCACCAGTCCCGGGACTGAGCAGTTCTTC
CATSPGTEQFF
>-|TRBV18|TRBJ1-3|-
TGTGCCAGCTCACCGACAGCCGATGGAAACACCATATATTTT
CASSPTADGNTIYF
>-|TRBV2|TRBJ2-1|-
TGTGCCAGCAGTGAAGCGAGTATAAGGGGTGACCATGAGCAGTTCTTC
CASSEASIRGDHEQFF
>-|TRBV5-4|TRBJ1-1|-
TGTGCCAGCAGCTTGAAGAATGGGCCTGAAGCTTTCTTT
CASSLKNGPEAFF
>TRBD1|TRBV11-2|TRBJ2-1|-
TGTGCCAGCAGCTTAGCCAGGGGGTTACTATACAATGAGCAGTTCTTC
CASSLARGLLYNEQFF
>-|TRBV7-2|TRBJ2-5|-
TGTGCCAGCAGCTTAGAACGGGGCAGGGTGAGAGAGACCCAGTACTTC
CASSLERGRVRETQYF
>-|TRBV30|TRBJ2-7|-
TGTGCCTGGAGTCAGGGGACTTCCTACGAGCAGTACTTC
CAWSQGTSYEQYF
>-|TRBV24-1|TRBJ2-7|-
TGTGCCACCAGTGATTCCCGGGGGCAGCCCTACGAGCAGTACTTC
CATSDSRGQPYEQYF
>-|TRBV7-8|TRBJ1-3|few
TGTGCCAGTGGGCTGCTCTCTGGAAACACCATATATTTT
CASGLLSGNTIYF
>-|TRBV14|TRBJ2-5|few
TGTGCCAGCAGCCAGAAGGTTACGTACCAAGAGACCCAGTACTTC
CASSQKVTYQETQYF
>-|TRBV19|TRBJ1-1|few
TGTGCCAGTAGTTACTCCCGACAGGAAGCTTTCTTT
CASSYSRQEAFF
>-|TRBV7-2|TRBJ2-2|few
TGTGCCAGCAGCCCACAGAGGGGCGGGGAGCTGTTTTTT
CASSPQRGGELFF
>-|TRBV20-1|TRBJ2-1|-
TGCAGTGCCCCGACGGACGGGATCCCCTACAATGAGCAGTTCTTC
CSAPTDGIPYNEQFF
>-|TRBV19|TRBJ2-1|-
TGTGCCAGTAGTATAGATGGGGATTCAGTCAATGAGCAGTTCTTC
CASSIDGDSVNEQFF
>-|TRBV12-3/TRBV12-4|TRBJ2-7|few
TGTGCCAGCATTAAGACAGGTAGCTCCTACGAGCAGTACTTC
CASIKTGSSYEQYF
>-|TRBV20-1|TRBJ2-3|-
TGCAGTGCTAGAGTATACCAGACAGATACGCAGTATTTT
CSARVYQTDTQYF
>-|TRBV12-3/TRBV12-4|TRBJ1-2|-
TGTGCCAGCAGTTTAGGTCCTAGCTACACCTTC
CASSLGPSYTF
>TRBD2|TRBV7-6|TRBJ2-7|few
TGTGCCAGCAGCTTAGATGGGTACGGGAGGGGGTCCTACGAGCAGTACTTC
CASSLDGYGRGSYEQYF
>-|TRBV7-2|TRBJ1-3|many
TGTGCCAGCACCATTGGGGCAGGAAACACCATATATTTT
CASTIGAGNTIYF
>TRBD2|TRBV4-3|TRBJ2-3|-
TGCGCCAGCAGCCCTTGGGGGAGGGAGGATACGCAGTATTTT
CASSPWGREDTQYF
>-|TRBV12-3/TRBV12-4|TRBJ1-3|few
TGTGCCAGCAGTTTAGGAGAAGTCTATTTT
CASSLGEVYF
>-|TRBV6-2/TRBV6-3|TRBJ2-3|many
TGTGCCAGCAGTTTTTGGTCCACAGATACGCAGTATTTT
CASSFWSTDTQYF
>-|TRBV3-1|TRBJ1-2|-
TGTGCCAGCAGCCAACATCAGGGTCCCCCGTCAGGCTACACCTTC
CASSQHQGPPSGYTF
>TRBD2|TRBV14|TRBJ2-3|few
TGTGCCAGCAGCCCGCTAGCGGGAGGGATCACAGATACGCAGTATTTT
CASSPLAGGITDTQYF
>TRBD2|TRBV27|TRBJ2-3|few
TGTGCCAGCAGTTGGTTAAGACTAGCGGGCACAGATACGCAGTATTTT
CASSWLRLAGTDTQYF
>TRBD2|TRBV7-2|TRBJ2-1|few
TGTGCCAGCAGACTTTCGCTGGCTAGCGGTGAGCAGTTCTTC
CASRLSLASGEQFF
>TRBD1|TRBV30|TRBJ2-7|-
TGTGCCTGGAATCTCGGGACAGGGGGCAGCTCCTACGAGCAGTACTTC
CAWNLGTGGSSYEQYF
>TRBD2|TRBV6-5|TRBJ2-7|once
TGTGCCAGCAGTGCGCCGGGACTAGCGGGAGGGGGATACGAGCAGTACTTC
CASSAPGLAGGGYEQYF
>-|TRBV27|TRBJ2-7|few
TGTGCCAGCAGGCTACAGGGCGCTTCGCCCTACGAGCAGTACTTC
CASRLQGASPYEQYF
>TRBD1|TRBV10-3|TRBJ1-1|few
TGTGCCATCAGTGTCGACAGGGCCTCTGAAGCTTTCTTT
CAISVDRASEAFF
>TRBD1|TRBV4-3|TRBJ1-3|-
TGCGCCAGCAGCCGCCGACAGGGGGCTGGAAACACCATATATTTT
CASSRRQGAGNTIYF
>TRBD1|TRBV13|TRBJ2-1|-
TGTGCCAGCAGCTTTCCAGGGGGCAATGAGCAGTTCTTC
CASSFPGGNEQFF
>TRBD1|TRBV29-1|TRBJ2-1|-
TGCAGCGCATCTCCCGACAGGGGCCTCTGGAATGAGCAGTTCTTC
CSASPDRGLWNEQFF
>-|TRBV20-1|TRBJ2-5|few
TGCAGTGCTTATGTCCCTCGGGTGGAGACCCAGTACTTC
CSAYVPRVETQYF
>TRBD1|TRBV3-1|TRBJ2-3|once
TGTGCCAGCAGCCGACCGGGACAGGGGCTGTATACGCAGTATTTT
CASSRPGQGLYTQYF
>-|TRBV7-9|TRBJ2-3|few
TGTGCCAGCAGTTCCACGACAGTTCAAGCAGATACGCAGTATTTT
CASSSTTVQADTQYF
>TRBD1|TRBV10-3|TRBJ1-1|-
TGTGCCATCAGTGAGGACAGGGGGCGGATCACTGAAGCTTTCTTT
CAISEDRGRITEAFF